This T cell receptor beta chain was recovered during a study of response to subunit inactivated influenza vaccine. Study-wide points: Every seasonal influenza vaccination brings in few new T cells, the authors suggested.

About this clonotype itself: Its antigen is not known.

The V and J ends lost 5 bases and 2 bases respectively, with 13 bases between them. The CDR3 has 15 residues. One entry per CDR3 protein, called by TCRdb with MiXCR from the RT-PCR reads. The data show a few hundred thousand distinct CDR3 sequences, less than 15% seen once. Sequencing used PBMCs from blood, obtained about 12 days after vaccination. This chain links TRBV12-3 or TRBV12-4 with TRBJ1-5; D is undetermined. This sequence was found in a man between 45 and 60 years old who received an inactivated influenza vaccine. The CDR3 DNA reads TGTGCCAGCAGTCCCTCTGGGCAGGGCAATCAGCCCCAGCATTTT. Translated: CASSPSGQGNQPQHF.